The clone carrying this TCR beta chain has just one count. Its antigen is undetermined. The PCR had 60 Vbeta and 13 Jbeta primers. TCRdb's copy holds only in-frame clones and misses some; the assay was immunoSEQ multiplex PCR. The sample yields 160,000 or so clones, approximately 88% seen once. Per the germline V gene, CDR1 is SQVTM and CDR2 is ANQGSEA. CDR3 length equals 15 residues. These data come from a study of cytomegalovirus exposure and HLA in healthy donors. Overall study results and limits: Prediction of most subjects' HLA-A and HLA-B alleles by TCR beta sequences was reportedly accurate.

This receptor was identified in a woman between 25 and 40 years old in good health and CMV-seronegative. The material sequenced was PBMCs. The V and J genes are TRBV29-1 and TRBJ2-5, with 9 bases lining up with TRBD1. TRBJ2-7 matches the DNA end more closely, so the J call is doubtful. In DNA form, the CDR3 reads TGCAGCGTGGGAATGGACAGGGGAGGTTGGTACGAGCAGTACTTC. Translation: CSVGMDRGGWYEQYF.